The T cell receptor beta chain described here comes from a study of shared clonotypes between healthy human individuals. Study-wide points: Naive subsets usually exceeded memory subsets in estimated richness.

As concerns this clone: The antigen is not known.

TCRdb's table, derived via immunoSEQ multiplex PCR, lists solely in-frame clones and lacks some. Found here are approximately 1.4 million clones, approximately 98% of them singletons; the top ten hold 0.4% to 0.45%. This CDR3 has 13 residues. Trimming shortened V by 6 bases and J by 4 bases, and 13 bases separated the two germline ends. CDR1 MNHNS and CDR2 SASEGT come from the germline V gene. This sequence was found in a man younger than 40 in good health. The chain combines TRBV6-1 with TRBJ2-7; D is unresolved. Sequencing used naive CD4+ T cells sorted from blood. Subset defined: CD45RA+ positively selected. The CDR3 DNA sequence: TGTGCCAGCAGGCCGGACCACACGTACGAGCAGTACTTC. It specifies CASRPDHTYEQYF.